These 28 T cell receptor beta chains originate from one sample sequenced in a study of blood T cell repertoires in COVID-19. Produced via immunoSEQ multiplex PCR; TCRdb's table is partial and in-frame only. The table records approximately 270,000 clones, about 80% of them present only once. The sequenced sample consisted of peripheral blood. The receptors were sampled from a man aged 80 or over with acute or convalescent COVID-19.

The chain carries TRBV6-6 and TRBJ2-7; a possible D gene is TRBD1 (7 bases). CDR3 length: 15 residues. CDR1 MNHNY and CDR2 SVGAGI come from the germline V gene (reference sequence). Trimming removed 6 bases at V and 5 bases at J, with 20 bases between. The CDR3 sequence: CASRDVTGRLHEQYF. The CDR3 nucleotides are TGTGCCAGCAGAGATGTGACAGGGAGGCTCCACGAGCAGTACTTC.

V gene TRBV6-5 combines with J gene TRBJ1-6; TRBD1 is a possible D gene (6 bases). CDR1 is MNHEY and CDR2 is SVGAGI in the germline V gene. V gave up 6 bases and J gave up 7 bases, with 10 bases separating them. The CDR3 has 13 amino acids. The CDR3 spells CASRRQANSPLHF. CDR3 nucleotide sequence: TGTGCCAGCAGGCGACAGGCCAATTCACCCCTCCACTTT.

The chain recombines TRBV7-8 with TRBJ2-7, with TRBD2 matching over 10 bases. CDR3 length equals 15 residues. The junction had 5 bases not matched to a gene; V was cut back by 0 bases and J by 6 bases. Per germline, CDR1 SGHVS and CDR2 FQNEAQ. In nucleotides, the CDR3 is TGTGCCAGCAGCTTAGCGGAGGTAGCGGGGGGCGAGCAGTACTTC. This codes for CASSLAEVAGGEQYF.

The chain recombines TRBV3-1 (or the pseudogene TRBV3-2) with TRBJ1-3; TRBD1 might be the D (6 bases). Deletions cut 1 base from V and 1 base from J, with 11 bases between. The CDR3 totals 16 residues. Germline values: CDR1 LGHDT, CDR2 YNNKEL (reference sequence). The CDR3 loop reads CASSQGTDLSGNTIYF. CDR3 nucleotides: TGTGCCAGCAGCCAAGGGACAGATTTATCTGGAAACACCATATATTTT.

This chain joins TRBV4-2 and TRBJ2-5; possible D gene TRBD2, 6 bases. CDR1 is LGHNA and CDR2 is YNFKEQ in the germline V gene. This CDR3 spans 16 amino acids. The V end lost 4 bases, the J end lost 0 bases, and 15 bases lay between the germline ends. CDR3 in amino acids: CASSPDRWGDQETQYF. As DNA, the CDR3 is TGTGCCAGCAGCCCGGACCGATGGGGGGACCAAGAGACCCAGTACTTC.

The chain uses TRBV19 and TRBJ2-1; 14 bases are a match to TRBD2. The CDR3 contains 16 residues. The V and J ends lost 5 bases and 8 bases, in that order; junction bases with no gene match: 8. Germline V gene lookup returns CDR1 LNHDA and CDR2 SQIVND (reference sequence). The CDR3 spells CASSFKTSGRVYEQFF. In nucleotides, the CDR3 is TGTGCCAGTAGTTTTAAGACTAGCGGGAGGGTCTATGAGCAGTTCTTC.

DNA of the CDR3: TGTGCCATCAGTGAGTCGATGGCGACAGGGAATCAGCCCCAGCATTTT. Encoded protein: CAISESMATGNQPQHF. The chain links TRBV10-3 to TRBJ1-5; TRBD1 matches 7 bases. The germline gives CDR1 ENHRY, CDR2 SYGVKD. The V segment lost 0 bases and the J segment 4 bases; nucleotides outside the gene matches: 6. This CDR3 region has 16 residues.

CDR3 residues: CASSPGPGQGINYGYTF. CDR3 sequence (DNA): TGTGCCAGCAGCCCAGGACCAGGACAGGGGATTAACTATGGCTACACCTTC. The chain links TRBV9 to TRBJ1-2, with TRBD1 identical over 9 bases. The junction had 11 bases not matched to a gene; V was cut back by 4 bases and J by 1 base. The CDR3 sequence is 17 residues long. The V gene's germline CDR1 is SGDLS and CDR2 YYNGEE.

The chain recombines TRBV3-1 (or the pseudogene TRBV3-2) with TRBJ1-3; D is perhaps TRBD1 (5 bases). With 3 bases removed from V and 6 bases from J, the gap between germline ends came to 18 bases. Germline V gene lookup returns CDR1 LGHDT and CDR2 YNNKEL (reference sequence). The CDR3 loop spans 16 amino acids. Written as DNA, the CDR3 is TGTGCCAGCAGCCAGGGGTCAGGAGGGGTGGCAAACACCATATATTTT. It encodes CASSQGSGGVANTIYF.

The J gene is TRBJ2-2, the V gene TRBV5-5; possibly TRBD1 for D (6 bases). This CDR3 has 15 amino acids. Trimming shortened V by 1 base and J by 3 bases, and 10 bases separated the two germline ends. The germline V gene has CDR1 SGHKS and CDR2 YYEKEE (reference sequence). As DNA, the CDR3 is TGTGCCAGCAGCTTGCAGGGGTTGTACACCGGGGAGCTGTTTTTT. Its translation: CASSLQGLYTGELFF.

The chain employs TRBV15 and TRBJ1-5, with 7 nucleotides matching TRBD1. V lost 3 bases, J lost 1 base, and 9 bases stayed unmatched. Germline V CDR1 and CDR2: LNHNV, YYDKDF (reference sequence). The CDR3 is 17 residues long. As DNA, the CDR3 is TGTGCCACCAGCAGGCTCCAAGGGGGCAGGAGCAATCAGCCCCAGCATTTT. It is translated as CATSRLQGGRSNQPQHF.

J is TRBJ2-7 and V is TRBV4-1; 8 bases fit TRBD1. J was trimmed by 4 bases and V by 0 bases; bases with no gene match: 11. CDR1 and CDR2 from the germline V gene are MGHRA and YSYEKL. The CDR3 consists of 17 residues. CDR3 loop: CASSQDMGQGATYEQYF. Written as DNA, the CDR3 is TGCGCCAGCAGCCAAGATATGGGGCAGGGGGCGACTTACGAGCAGTACTTC.

The CDR3 sequence is CAWKRILSYEQYF. The CDR3 DNA is TGTGCCTGGAAGCGGATTCTCTCCTACGAGCAGTACTTC. The chain combines TRBV30 with TRBJ2-7, with a tentative D call TRBD2 (5 bases). Germline V gene sequence: CDR1 GTSNPN, CDR2 SVGIG (reference sequence). The CDR3 spans 13 residues. Between the trimmed V and J ends, which lost 4 bases and 0 bases, there was a span of 10 bases.

V and J are TRBV18 and TRBJ1-3; TRBD1 matches 7 bases. CDR1 is KGHSH, CDR2 LQKENI, per germline. Trimming cost V 2 bases and J 1 base; bases outside gene matches: 5. The CDR3 totals 16 residues. CDR3 protein: CASSPTQGGSGNTIYF. CDR3 sequence (DNA): TGTGCCAGCTCACCAACGCAGGGGGGATCTGGAAACACCATATATTTT.

This clone has only one observation. J is TRBJ1-2 and V is TRBV5-4; 12 nucleotides line up with TRBD1. Germline CDR1 and CDR2: SGHNT and YYREEE (reference sequence). The CDR3 spans 16 residues. V was clipped by 4 bases and J by 8 bases; unmatched bases: 12. CDR3 protein: CASSPGGTGGPRGYTF. Written as DNA, the CDR3 is TGTGCCAGCAGCCCCGGAGGGACAGGGGGCCCCCGAGGCTACACCTTC.

The chain recombines TRBV10-3 with TRBJ1-2; possible D gene TRBD1, 5 bases. The CDR3 runs 13 residues. Germline values: CDR1 ENHRY, CDR2 SYGVKD. The V gene lost 2 bases and the J gene lost 5 bases, with 9 bases spanning the gap. This chain's CDR3 is CAISEGRVYGYTF. DNA for the CDR3: TGTGCCATCAGTGAGGGCAGGGTGTATGGCTACACCTTC.

V and J are TRBV5-1 and TRBJ2-6, with TRBD1 matching over 8 bases. V dropped 0 bases and J dropped 2; count of bases not matched to a gene: 4. Germline CDR1 SGHRS, CDR2 YFSETQ. The CDR3 spans 17 residues. The chain's CDR3 is CASSLGQGTAGANVLTF. In DNA, the CDR3 is TGCGCCAGCAGCTTGGGACAGGGGACTGCTGGGGCCAACGTCCTGACTTTC.

The chain employs TRBV30 and TRBJ1-6; weak D call: TRBD1 (6 bases). V lost 2 bases to trimming and J lost 8 bases, with 10 bases between them. The CDR3 loop spans 13 amino acids. CDR1 is GTSNPN, CDR2 SVGIG, per germline (reference sequence). CDR3 amino acids: CAWSRGGDSPLHF. The DNA of the CDR3 is TGTGCCTGGAGTAGGGGGGGTGATTCACCCCTCCACTTT.

This clone was detected a few times. V usage is TRBV6-5 and J usage is TRBJ1-2; D possibly corresponds to TRBD1 (6 bases). The CDR3 has 12 amino acids. V was cut by 2 bases and J by 5 bases, with 6 bases left in between. The germline V gene has CDR1 MNHEY and CDR2 SVGAGI. CDR3 sequence (DNA): TGTGCCAGCAGTTACCAGGGGTATGGCTACACCTTC. Encoded protein: CASSYQGYGYTF.

There are a few counts of this clone. The gene calls are TRBV19 and TRBJ1-3; tentatively, D is TRBD1 (5 bases). Germline V lookup: CDR1 LNHDA, CDR2 SQIVND (reference sequence). Trimming left V 10 bases short and J 4 bases short, with 11 bases between. The CDR3 is 12 residues long. The CDR3 here is CATQGPGNTIYF. CDR3 bases: TGTGCCACCCAGGGCCCCGGAAACACCATATATTTT.

This clone was seen more than once but under ten times. V gene TRBV14 combines with J gene TRBJ2-7; D is uncertain. V was pared by 2 bases and J by 1 base, with 6 bases between. CDR1 and CDR2 (germline): SGHDN, FVKESK. The CDR3 sequence is 13 residues long. CDR3 nucleotides: TGTGCCAGCAGCCAATGGCATTCCTACGAGCAGTACTTC. Translated, it gives CASSQWHSYEQYF.

This clone appeared a single time. The V and J genes are TRBV3-1 (or the pseudogene TRBV3-2) and TRBJ1-6; D gene uncertain. This CDR3 has 14 amino acids. Germline-derived CDR1 and CDR2 are LGHDT and YNNKEL (reference sequence). Trimming pared 0 bases from V and 7 bases from J, leaving 7 bases between. The CDR3 DNA reads TGTGCCAGCAGCCAAGACAGCGGGAATTCACCCCTCCACTTT. It codes for CASSQDSGNSPLHF.

The CDR3 region has the DNA TGCGCCAGCAGCCTCAACTCCGGGACTAGCTACGAGCAGTACTTC. Its translation: CASSLNSGTSYEQYF. The chain combines TRBV4-1 with TRBJ2-7, with 8 bases fitting TRBD2. This CDR3 spans 15 amino acids. CDR1 and CDR2 from the germline V gene are MGHRA and YSYEKL. J gave up 3 bases and V 4 bases, and 8 bases lay outside the gene matches.

This clone was observed a few times. No DNA is shown, since the ends of the CDR3 on it are uncertain; the CDR3 is the one TCRdb lists. The V and J genes are TRBV7-3 and TRBJ2-7; no DNA check was done on the table's D call, TRBD1. The CDR3 is 15 residues long, counting both termini. In germline, CDR1 is SGHTA, CDR2 FQGTGA. CDR3 loop: CASSFGPGGMYEQYF.

The chain employs TRBV28 and TRBJ2-5; TRBD1 agrees at 11 bases. The V gene end was trimmed by 2 bases and the J gene end by 5 bases; junction bases not matched to a gene: 4. This CDR3 contains 15 residues. Germline V gene lookup returns CDR1 MDHEN and CDR2 SYDVKM. This chain's CDR3 is CASSLRTGGAETQYF. The CDR3 DNA is TGTGCCAGCAGTTTAAGGACAGGGGGCGCGGAGACCCAGTACTTC.

Only one count was recorded for this clone. V and J are TRBV24-1 and TRBJ2-1; 13 bases are shared with TRBD2. The CDR3 has 18 amino acids. Germline V CDR1 and CDR2: KGHDR, SFDVKD. Trimming cost V 3 bases and J 5 bases; bases outside gene matches: 9. This CDR3 is CATSDPTRLAGGHNEQFF. The CDR3 DNA reads as TGTGCCACCAGTGATCCCACAAGACTAGCGGGGGGACACAATGAGCAGTTCTTC.

The chain employs TRBV19 and TRBJ1-3, with 9 bases aligning to TRBD1. Trimming removed 6 bases from V and 4 bases from J; junction bases left unmatched: 4. The CDR3 has 14 amino acids. Germline CDR1 is LNHDA and CDR2 is SQIVND (reference sequence). The CDR3 spells CASSDRGEGNTIYF. The CDR3 bases are TGTGCCAGTAGCGACAGGGGGGAAGGAAACACCATATATTTT.

The gene calls are TRBV5-1 and TRBJ1-4; 7 bases are a match to TRBD1. The CDR3 is made up of 14 amino acids. CDR1 SGHRS and CDR2 YFSETQ come from the germline V gene. V shed 3 bases, J shed 7 bases, and the junction held 6 bases outside the gene matches. CDR3 sequence reads: CASSSQGSGEKLFF. Written as DNA, the CDR3 is TGCGCCAGCAGCTCACAGGGGAGCGGTGAAAAACTGTTTTTT.